The clone carrying this TCR beta chain was recorded at least ten times. Its matching antigen is unknown. The germline CDR1 and CDR2 sequences are KGHDR and SFDVKD. CDR3 length: 15 residues. V gave up 2 bases and J gave up 5 bases; unmatched junction bases: 3. Purified naive CD4+ T cells were depleted of CD25+ Tregs. General study findings and limits: Tumor-infiltrating Treg TCR alpha and beta sequences overlapped most with tumor naive CD4+ T cells, then blood naive. The larger cohort examined one V-J beta rearrangement, not whole repertoires.

Semi-nested PCR with Nested Universal Primer A followed constant-region reverse priming of full-length variable regions. TCRdb re-called the 5' RACE reads through MiXCR, storing one row per CDR3 protein. Of about 54,000 distinct CDR3 sequences listed, more than 15% are singletons. Sequencing used naive CD4+ T cells sorted from blood. The subset denotes: naive CD4+ T cells, CD4+CD45RA+CD25-. The sequence was collected from a female donor with breast cancer. The gene calls are TRBV24-1 and TRBJ2-3; 10 bases line up with TRBD2. The CDR3 bases are TGTGCCACCAGTGATTCGGCTAGCGGGGGAGATACGCAGTATTTT. Translating gives CATSDSASGGDTQYF.